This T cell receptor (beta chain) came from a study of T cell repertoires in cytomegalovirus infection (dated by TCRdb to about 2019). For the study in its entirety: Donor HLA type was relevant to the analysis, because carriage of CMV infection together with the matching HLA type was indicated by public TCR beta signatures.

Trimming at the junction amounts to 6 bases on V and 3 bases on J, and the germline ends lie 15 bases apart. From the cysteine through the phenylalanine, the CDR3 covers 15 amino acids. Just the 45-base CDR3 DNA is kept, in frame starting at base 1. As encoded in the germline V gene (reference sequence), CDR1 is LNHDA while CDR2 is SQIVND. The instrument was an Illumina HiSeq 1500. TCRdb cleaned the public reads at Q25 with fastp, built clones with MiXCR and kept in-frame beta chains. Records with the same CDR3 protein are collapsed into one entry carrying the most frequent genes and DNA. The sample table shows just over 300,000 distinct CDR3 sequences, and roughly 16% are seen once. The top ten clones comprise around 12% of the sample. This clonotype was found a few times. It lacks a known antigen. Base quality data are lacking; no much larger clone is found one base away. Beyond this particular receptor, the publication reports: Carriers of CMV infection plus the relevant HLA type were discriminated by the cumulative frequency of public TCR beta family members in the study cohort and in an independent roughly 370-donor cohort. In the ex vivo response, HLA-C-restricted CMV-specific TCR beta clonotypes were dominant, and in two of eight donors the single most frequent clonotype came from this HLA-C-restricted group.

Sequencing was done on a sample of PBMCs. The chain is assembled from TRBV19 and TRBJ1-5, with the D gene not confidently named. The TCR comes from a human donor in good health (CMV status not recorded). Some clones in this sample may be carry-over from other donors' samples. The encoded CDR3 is CASSHRTETNQPQHF. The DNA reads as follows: TGTGCCAGTAGCCATAGGACGGAAACCAATCAGCCCCAGCATTTT.